This entry concerns a single TCR beta chain. The data belong to a study of blood T cell repertoires in COVID-19. Study information: COVID-19 samples, acute and convalescent, were from the United States, Italy and Spain. PBMCs, B-cell-depleted T cells, or T cells provided the cDNA or gDNA that made up the material.

The age range of participants was about 18 to 95 years, with residence in about 25 US areas. The CDR3 runs to 15 residues. V lost 3 bases and J 0 bases, leaving 12 bases between the germline ends. Germline CDR1 SGHRS, CDR2 YFSETQ. In the study's own analysis: Amplification with reference gene primers provided the estimates of nucleated cell counts. Clones were sequenced by immunoSEQ multiplex PCR, and TCRdb holds only the in-frame ones, with some missing. The DNA gave D and trimming, while V, J and clone size come from that table. The table records 160,000 or so clones, 80% of them present only once. This chain connects TRBV5-1 to TRBJ1-1; D perhaps matches TRBD1 (6 bases). This clonotype originated in a woman in her fifties or sixties who had recovered from COVID-19. Sequencing used PBMCs or T cells enriched from blood (not recorded which). The CDR3 protein is CASSSRTVMNTEAFF. CDR3 nucleotides: TGCGCCAGCAGCTCTCGGACAGTTATGAACACTGAAGCTTTCTTT.